This is a list of T cell receptor beta chains from one sample in a study of cytomegalovirus exposure and HLA in healthy donors. Only in-frame clones appear in the TCRdb table, and some are missing; sequencing was by immunoSEQ multiplex PCR. Among 150,000 to 250,000 clones listed, 65% to 90% were seen once. Source material: PBMCs. Source of these receptors: a young woman in good health and CMV-seropositive. Both conserved end residues are part of each CDR3. A D gene is named only where the DNA matches it firmly. Clone size, where shown, is once, few, many, or a class for clones that have expanded.

J gene: TRBJ2-2; D gene: .; clone size: .; V gene: TRBV9; CDR3 DNA: TGTGCCAGCAGCGTAGGGACAAGTCGCACCGGGGAGCTGTTTTTT; CDR3 protein: CASSVGTSRTGELFF
J gene: TRBJ1-1; D gene: TRBD1; clone size: .; V gene: TRBV5-1; CDR3 DNA: TGCGCCAGCAGCGGGGGACAGGTCCAAGCTGAAGCTTTCTTT; CDR3 protein: CASSGGQVQAEAFF
J gene: TRBJ2-2; D gene: TRBD1; clone size: .; V gene: TRBV6-5; CDR3 DNA: TGTGCCAGCAGCAGACAGGGGGCGATCGGGGAGCTGTTTTTT; CDR3 protein: CASSRQGAIGELFF
J gene: TRBJ2-6; D gene: .; clone size: .; V gene: TRBV6-6; CDR3 DNA: TGTGCCAGCAGTCAGGGAACCGGGGCCAACGTCCTGACTTTC; CDR3 protein: CASSQGTGANVLTF
J gene: TRBJ1-1; D gene: .; clone size: .; V gene: TRBV2; CDR3 DNA: TGTGCCAGCAGTGAATACGGGAGGCGGACTGAAGCTTTCTTT; CDR3 protein: CASSEYGRRTEAFF
J gene: TRBJ2-1; D gene: .; clone size: .; V gene: TRBV7-2; CDR3 DNA: TGTGCCAGCAGCTTAGCGGGAGGAACATACAATGAGCAGTTCTTC; CDR3 protein: CASSLAGGTYNEQFF
J gene: TRBJ2-1; D gene: .; clone size: .; V gene: TRBV7-8; CDR3 DNA: TGTGCCAGCAGCTTAGTTTTCCGGGACTCACCCTACAATGAGCAGTTCTTC; CDR3 protein: CASSLVFRDSPYNEQFF
J gene: TRBJ2-7; D gene: .; clone size: once; V gene: TRBV6-5; CDR3 DNA: TGTGCCAGCAGTTCGGCCAGGGGCTACGAGCAGTACTTC; CDR3 protein: CASSSARGYEQYF
J gene: TRBJ2-3; D gene: .; clone size: .; V gene: TRBV7-2; CDR3 DNA: TGTGCCAGCAGCCCCTACAGTATTGGGCAGTATTTT; CDR3 protein: CASSPYSIGQYF
J gene: TRBJ1-1; D gene: .; clone size: .; V gene: TRBV18; CDR3 DNA: TGTGCCAGCTCACCTCGGGGAACCTTGAACACTGAAGCTTTCTTT; CDR3 protein: CASSPRGTLNTEAFF
J gene: TRBJ2-5; D gene: .; clone size: .; V gene: TRBV13; CDR3 DNA: TGTGCCAGCAGCTCTGGATGGAAGGAGGAGACCCAGTACTTC; CDR3 protein: CASSSGWKEETQYF
J gene: TRBJ2-1; D gene: .; clone size: .; V gene: TRBV5-4; CDR3 DNA: TGTGCCAGCAGCTTGGAAGCCAGGGGAGAGCTTGGTGAGCAGTTCTTC; CDR3 protein: CASSLEARGELGEQFF
J gene: TRBJ1-2; D gene: .; clone size: .; V gene: TRBV15; CDR3 DNA: TGTGCCACCAGCAAGGCGCAGGCTGGTCCGGGGGGCTACACCTTC; CDR3 protein: CATSKAQAGPGGYTF
J gene: TRBJ1-2; D gene: .; clone size: .; V gene: TRBV5-4; CDR3 DNA: TGTGCCAGCAGCTTGGCCGGGGAGACTCGCGGCTACACCTTC; CDR3 protein: CASSLAGETRGYTF
J gene: TRBJ1-1; D gene: TRBD1; clone size: .; V gene: TRBV29-1; CDR3 DNA: TGCAGCGTGATAGACAGGGGTAAGCCTGAAGCTTTCTTT; CDR3 protein: CSVIDRGKPEAFF
J gene: TRBJ2-7; D gene: .; clone size: .; V gene: TRBV5-8; CDR3 DNA: TGTGCCAGCAGCTTGGGCGCCGAACTTCGCTACGAGCAGTACTTC; CDR3 protein: CASSLGAELRYEQYF
J gene: TRBJ1-2; D gene: TRBD1; clone size: .; V gene: TRBV7-2; CDR3 DNA: TGTGCCACGCTTGGTCGACAGGGGCCCTATGGCTACACCTTC; CDR3 protein: CATLGRQGPYGYTF
J gene: TRBJ1-1; D gene: .; clone size: .; V gene: TRBV7-6; CDR3 DNA: TGTGCCAGCAGCTGGCGAGGGATGAACACTGAAGCTTTCTTT; CDR3 protein: CASSWRGMNTEAFF
J gene: TRBJ2-7; D gene: .; clone size: .; V gene: TRBV4-1; CDR3 DNA: TGCGCCAGCAGCCAGCCAGCGGGTTACGAGCAGTACTTC; CDR3 protein: CASSQPAGYEQYF
J gene: TRBJ2-3; D gene: .; clone size: .; V gene: TRBV19; CDR3 DNA: TGTGCCAGTAGCACAGGGCCCCGGACAGATACGCAGTATTTT; CDR3 protein: CASSTGPRTDTQYF
J gene: TRBJ1-5; D gene: TRBD1; clone size: .; V gene: TRBV5-6; CDR3 DNA: TGTGCCAGCAGCCACAGGGGGCGAGTCGATCAGCCCCAGCATTTT; CDR3 protein: CASSHRGRVDQPQHF
J gene: TRBJ2-5; D gene: TRBD1; clone size: .; V gene: TRBV13; CDR3 DNA: TGTGCCAGCAGCTTATTCATGAGACAGGGGAAATTGAGTGAGACCCAGTACTTC; CDR3 protein: CASSLFMRQGKLSETQYF
J gene: TRBJ1-1; D gene: .; clone size: .; V gene: TRBV5-8; CDR3 DNA: TGTGCCAGCAGATTCGGGGGGGCCTCTGAAGCTTTCTTT; CDR3 protein: CASRFGGASEAFF
J gene: TRBJ1-1; D gene: .; clone size: few; V gene: TRBV7-9; CDR3 DNA: TGTGCCAGCAGCCCATCTGGAGTGAACACTGAAGCTTTCTTT; CDR3 protein: CASSPSGVNTEAFF